One and the same sample provided the 31 T cell receptor beta chains below, sequenced in a study of T-cell reconstitution after alpha-beta-depleted transplantation in children. Preparation of the TCRbeta library was carried out with unique molecular identifiers. TCRdb reprocessed the PCR reads with MiXCR, giving one entry per CDR3 protein. The sample records about 500,000 distinct CDR3 sequences, approximately 29% being singletons. This material consisted of PBMCs from the stem cell graft donor, taken from the stem cell graft. These receptors were collected from a human donor who donated a stem cell graft to a child with aplastic anemia.

The chain couples TRBV5-1 to TRBJ1-2, with 12 bases aligning to TRBD1. The CDR3 sequence is 14 residues long. J was trimmed by 8 bases and V by 3 bases; bases with no gene match: 5. Germline CDR1 and CDR2: SGHRS and YFSETQ. CDR3 coding DNA: TGCGCCAGCAGCTCCGGGACAGGGGGCAGGGGCTACACCTTC. Protein product: CASSSGTGGRGYTF.

This clonotype was recorded at least ten times. The CDR3 bases are TGTGCCAGCAGTTTACGAAACAGAGACACTGAAGCTTTCTTT. Translation gives CASSLRNRDTEAFF. The chain carries TRBV12-3 or TRBV12-4 and TRBJ1-1; D is unresolved. V was cut by 2 bases and J by 3 bases, with 10 bases left in between. The CDR3 runs to 14 residues.

The V and J genes are TRBV15 and TRBJ2-2; D is perhaps TRBD1 (6 bases). This CDR3 region has 15 residues. Trimming pared 1 base from V and 7 bases from J, leaving 13 bases between. Germline CDR1 LNHNV, CDR2 YYDKDF (reference sequence). CDR3 in DNA: TGTGCCACCAGCAGAGCAGGGGCGGGCAACGGGGAGCTGTTTTTT. It codes for CATSRAGAGNGELFF.

CDR3 nucleotides: TGTGCCAGCAGTTTCGGCGGGGTGGCCAAAAACATTCAGTACTTC. This gives the protein CASSFGGVAKNIQYF. The gene calls are TRBV6-2 or TRBV6-3 and TRBJ2-4; D is perhaps TRBD2 (6 bases). The CDR3 covers 15 residues. The germline CDR1 and CDR2 sequences are MNHEY and SVGEGT. Trimming cost V 4 bases and J 1 base, with 11 bases left between them.

The sample holds a few counts of this clonotype. In DNA, the CDR3 is TGTGCCAGCACCCCGTCCTCGGGGGAGACCCAGTACTTC. As protein: CASTPSSGETQYF. This sequence joins TRBV6-6 and TRBJ2-5; weak D call: TRBD2 (5 bases). V shed 7 bases and J shed 5 bases, with 14 bases lying between them. CDR1 MNHNY and CDR2 SVGAGI come from the germline V gene (reference sequence). CDR3 length: 13 residues.

In its sample, this clonotype was seen a few times. This chain links TRBV6-1 with TRBJ2-1; D gene ambiguous. CDR1 is MNHNS and CDR2 is SASEGT in the germline V gene. V lost 8 bases, J lost 10 bases, and 21 bases lay in between. The CDR3 is 14 residues long. As DNA, the CDR3 is TGTGCCAGCCATCTCGCGGCTGCCGCCAGAGAGCAGTTCTTC. It specifies CASHLAAAAREQFF.

This clonotype came up a few times. The chain employs TRBV10-3 and TRBJ2-5; D gene uncertain. The CDR3 runs to 13 residues. The ends were cut back, 7 bases at V and 2 bases at J, with 11 bases in the middle. Germline V gives CDR1 ENHRY, CDR2 SYGVKD. CDR3 bases: TGTGCCATCAATTCAGTCGGTCAAGAGACCCAGTACTTC. Translating it yields CAINSVGQETQYF.

The rearrangement links TRBV15 to TRBJ2-5, with 9 bases aligning to TRBD2. This CDR3 is 15 amino acids long. In germline, CDR1 is LNHNV, CDR2 YYDKDF (reference sequence). J gave up 3 bases and V 4 bases, and 6 bases lay outside the gene matches. CDR3 in amino acids: CATSTTLAGKETQYF. For the CDR3, the DNA is TGTGCCACCAGCACCACCCTAGCGGGAAAAGAGACCCAGTACTTC.

The chain carries TRBV11-2 and TRBJ2-1; possibly TRBD2 for D (5 bases). Between the trimmed V and J ends, which lost 3 bases and 9 bases, there was a span of 12 bases. This CDR3 contains 13 residues. Germline V lookup: CDR1 SGHAT, CDR2 FQNNGV. CDR3 in DNA: TGTGCCAGCAGCTTGGGAGCTCTGGGTGAGCAGTTCTTC. The encoded protein is CASSLGALGEQFF.

The chain employs TRBV5-8 and TRBJ2-7; 8 nucleotides line up with TRBD1. The CDR3 consists of 14 residues. Trimming at V came to 0 bases and at J to 7 bases, leaving 6 bases not matched to a gene. The germline V gene has CDR1 SGHTS and CDR2 YDEGEE. The CDR3 reads CASSLVQGAGEQYV. In DNA form, the CDR3 reads TGTGCCAGCAGCTTGGTTCAGGGGGCGGGTGAGCAGTACGTC.

This clonotype was seen more than once but under ten times. The chain joins TRBV20-1 to TRBJ2-3; 13 nucleotides line up with TRBD2. The CDR3 is 15 amino acids. V dropped 6 bases and J dropped 4; count of bases not matched to a gene: 7. Germline V CDR1 and CDR2: DFQATT, SNEGSKA (reference sequence). CDR3 residues: CSARLAGGPPDTQYF. The DNA of the CDR3 is TGCAGTGCCAGACTAGCGGGAGGCCCCCCAGATACGCAGTATTTT.

The gene calls are TRBV9 and TRBJ1-1; the D is unclear. This CDR3 is built from 15 residues. The V gene's germline CDR1 is SGDLS and CDR2 YYNGEE. Trimming cost V 0 bases and J 1 base, with 10 bases left between them. CDR3 protein: CASSVDGRQNTEAFF. The CDR3 DNA is TGTGCCAGCAGCGTAGACGGGCGGCAGAACACTGAAGCTTTCTTT. Combining the CDR3 with reference TRBV9 and TRBJ1-1 gives the whole variable domain DSGVTQTPKHLITATGQRVTLRCSPRSGDLSVYWYQQSLDQGLQFLIQYYNGEERAKGNILERFSAQQFPDLHSELNLSSLELGDSALYFCASSVDGRQNTEAFFGQGTRLTVV.

V usage is TRBV2 and J usage is TRBJ1-1, with 12 bases identical to TRBD1. The germline CDR1 and CDR2 sequences are SNHLY and FYNNEI. V gave up 4 bases and J gave up 3 bases; unmatched junction bases: 3. The CDR3 runs 15 residues. CDR3 DNA sequence: TGTGCCAGCAGTGGGGGACAGGGGGCTGACACTGAAGCTTTCTTT. It codes for CASSGGQGADTEAFF.

This clonotype has more than one count but fewer than ten. This rearrangement joins TRBV6-1 to TRBJ1-4; D unresolved. V was pared by 4 bases and J by 5 bases, with 8 bases between. Germline V CDR1 and CDR2: MNHNS, SASEGT. CDR3 size: 13 residues. CDR3 loop: CASSAGNNEKLFF. The CDR3 nucleotides are TGTGCCAGCAGTGCCGGGAACAATGAAAAACTGTTTTTT.

This rearrangement joins TRBV20-1 to TRBJ1-2; tentative D call: TRBD1 (6 bases). Between the trimmed V and J ends, which lost 1 base and 4 bases, there was a span of 10 bases. There are 13 residues in the CDR3. The germline gives CDR1 DFQATT, CDR2 SNEGSKA (reference sequence). As DNA, the CDR3 is TGCAGTGCTAGAGCAGGGGCGCGCTATGGCTACACCTTC. It codes for CSARAGARYGYTF.

The rearrangement uses TRBV18 and TRBJ2-1; TRBD2 matches 8 bases. This CDR3 comprises 15 residues. The junction had 6 bases not matched to a gene; V was cut back by 3 bases and J by 5 bases. CDR1 KGHSH and CDR2 LQKENI come from the germline V gene. Written as DNA, the CDR3 is TGTGCCAGCTCACCTTACCCGGGAGGGGACAATGAGCAGTTCTTC. This gives the protein CASSPYPGGDNEQFF.

This chain links TRBV12-3 or TRBV12-4 with TRBJ1-2; TRBD1 aligns across 7 bases. The CDR3 extends over 15 amino acids. The J segment lost 4 bases and the V segment lost 6 bases, leaving 11 bases of the junction unmatched. Written as DNA, the CDR3 is TGTGCCAGCAGCCCACTACAGGGGAGCGCCTATGGCTACACCTTC. Its translation: CASSPLQGSAYGYTF.

This clonotype has only a few counts. The chain carries TRBV12-5 and TRBJ2-3; D unclear. This CDR3 is 15 amino acids long. Per the germline V gene, CDR1 is LGHNT and CDR2 is FRNRAP. V was shortened by 3 bases and J by 1 base, with 11 bases between the two germline ends. The CDR3 DNA reads TGTGCTAGTGGTTTTGATCCTGAACGCACAGATACGCAGTATTTT. This codes for CASGFDPERTDTQYF.

In this sample, this clonotype turned up a few times. The chain carries TRBV6-1 and TRBJ1-1; no firm D call. Germline CDR1 and CDR2: MNHNS and SASEGT. The germline V and J ends were trimmed by 4 bases and 8 bases, with 20 bases remaining between them. CDR3 length: 15 residues. The CDR3 DNA sequence: TGTGCCAGCAGTGTAACCCAGGTTTTCGTTGCGGAAGCTTTCTTT. This translates into CASSVTQVFVAEAFF.

This clonotype turned up a few times. V is TRBV5-1 and J is TRBJ2-5, with 7 bases identical to TRBD1. V dropped 3 bases and J dropped 5; count of bases not matched to a gene: 7. Germline V gene lookup returns CDR1 SGHRS and CDR2 YFSETQ. CDR3 size: 14 residues. As DNA, the CDR3 is TGCGCCAGCAGCTCCCAGGGGGTTACGGAGACCCAGTACTTC. The encoded protein is CASSSQGVTETQYF. Together with reference TRBV5-1 and TRBJ2-5, the CDR3 gives the full variable domain: KAGVTQTPRYLIKTRGQQVTLSCSPISGHRSVSWYQQTPGQGLQFLFEYFSETQRNKGNFPGRFSGRQFSNSRSEMNVSTLELGDSALYLCASSSQGVTETQYFGPGTRLLVL.

This clonotype was picked up a small number of times. The genes are TRBV12-3 or TRBV12-4 and TRBJ2-1; possible D gene TRBD1, 6 bases. The CDR3 has 14 amino acids. V gave up 3 bases and J gave up 8 bases, with 14 bases separating them. CDR3 sequence reads: CASSFQAKGDEQFF. The CDR3 DNA is TGTGCCAGCAGTTTCCAGGCCAAGGGGGATGAGCAGTTCTTC.

The chain carries TRBV12-3 or TRBV12-4 and TRBJ2-7; D gene ambiguous. Trimming removed 5 bases at V and 6 bases at J, with 11 bases between. The CDR3 sequence is 12 residues long. The CDR3 DNA reads as TGTGCCAGCAGTCAGGTTCCCTCCGAGCAGTACGTC. Its translation: CASSQVPSEQYV.

This chain joins TRBV11-1 and TRBJ2-5; 7 nucleotides agree with TRBD2. The V gene end was trimmed by 5 bases and the J gene end by 5 bases; junction bases not matched to a gene: 20. The germline gives CDR1 SGHAT, CDR2 FQDESV (reference sequence). CDR3 length: 18 residues. The CDR3 DNA follows: TGTGCCAGCAGCCTCATCTCCTCCGGGACTATCAGCGGGGAGACCCAGTACTTC. Its translation: CASSLISSGTISGETQYF. Looking up the rest from reference TRBV11-1 and TRBJ2-5 gives the full variable domain: EAEVAQSPRYKITEKSQAVAFWCDPISGHATLYWYRQILGQGPELLVQFQDESVVDDSQLPKDRFSAERLKGVDSTLKIQPAELGDSAMYLCASSLISSGTISGETQYFGPGTRLLVL.

This clonotype occurred a few times. V and J are TRBV7-2 and TRBJ2-1, with TRBD2 matching over 8 bases. The CDR3 loop spans 13 amino acids. The V gene's germline CDR1 is SGHTA and CDR2 FQGNSA. V gave up 1 base and J gave up 14 bases; unmatched junction bases: 7. The CDR3 region has the DNA TGTGCCAGCAGCTTAGATAGGACTAGCCGAGAGTTCTTC. It is translated as CASSLDRTSREFF.

The rearrangement uses TRBV7-6 and TRBJ2-3; a possible D gene is TRBD1 (6 bases). CDR1 and CDR2 (germline): SGHVS, FNYEAQ. V was cut by 6 bases and J by 6 bases, with 19 bases left in between. The CDR3 extends over 15 amino acids. This CDR3 reads CASSLSVQGIDTQYF. Here the CDR3 DNA reads TGTGCCAGCAGTTTGAGTGTACAGGGTATCGATACGCAGTATTTT.

A few counts support this clonotype. This rearrangement joins TRBV7-2 to TRBJ2-3, with 9 bases lining up with TRBD2. The CDR3 is made up of 16 amino acids. With V trimmed by 5 bases and J by 1 base, 7 bases remained unmatched. Germline-derived CDR1 and CDR2 are SGHTA and FQGNSA. The CDR3 loop reads CASSPSSGTGTDTQYF. DNA of the CDR3: TGTGCCAGCAGCCCATCTAGCGGGACTGGCACAGATACGCAGTATTTT.

This clonotype was seen more than once but under ten times. The J gene is TRBJ2-1, the V gene TRBV27; the D gene is possibly TRBD2 (6 bases). Germline values: CDR1 MNHEY, CDR2 SMNVEV (reference sequence). V lost 6 bases to trimming and J lost 2 bases, with 17 bases between them. This CDR3 contains 16 residues. The CDR3 is CASSQFAGSAYNEQFF. CDR3 nucleotides: TGTGCCAGCAGCCAGTTCGCGGGAAGCGCCTACAATGAGCAGTTCTTC.

The chain uses TRBV5-1 and TRBJ1-1; D is ambiguous. V shed 1 base and J shed 0 bases, with 10 bases lying between them. Per germline, CDR1 SGHRS and CDR2 YFSETQ. The CDR3 covers 15 residues. CDR3 sequence reads: CASSLTAGMNTEAFF. In DNA, the CDR3 is TGCGCCAGCAGCTTGACGGCGGGAATGAACACTGAAGCTTTCTTT.

This chain links TRBV29-1 with TRBJ1-1, with 8 bases fitting TRBD1. CDR3 length: 14 amino acids. Germline V gives CDR1 SQVTM, CDR2 ANQGSEA. V lost 3 bases to trimming and J lost 4 bases; unmatched junction nucleotides: 7. As DNA, the CDR3 is TGCAGCGTTGATCGTCAGGGGGCCGGCACTGAAGCTTTCTTT. Residues: CSVDRQGAGTEAFF.

This clonotype was seen a handful of times. The chain recombines TRBV23-1 with TRBJ1-1; D unclear. TRBV23-1 is marked as an open reading frame, function uncertain. V lost 2 bases and J lost 1, with 11 bases in between. This CDR3 spans 15 amino acids. In DNA, the CDR3 is TGCGCCAGCAGTCAACTGACACCAGAGAACACTGAAGCTTTCTTT. Its protein is CASSQLTPENTEAFF.

This clonotype was seen at least ten times. The chain is built from TRBV29-1 and TRBJ1-2; 7 bases align to TRBD1. The CDR3 loop spans 13 amino acids. CDR1 SQVTM and CDR2 ANQGSEA come from the germline V gene. V was pared by 5 bases and J by 3 bases, with 6 bases of the junction left unmatched. CDR3 DNA: TGCAGCGTTCGGAGACAGGGAGACTATGGCTACACCTTC. Translation: CSVRRQGDYGYTF. Using reference TRBV29-1 and TRBJ1-2 for the parts outside the CDR3, the full variable domain is SAVISQKPSRDICQRGTSLTIQCQVDSQVTMMFWYRQQPGQSLTLIATANQGSEATYESGFVIDKFPISRPNLTFSTLTVSNMSPEDSSIYLCSVRRQGDYGYTFGSGTRLTVV.